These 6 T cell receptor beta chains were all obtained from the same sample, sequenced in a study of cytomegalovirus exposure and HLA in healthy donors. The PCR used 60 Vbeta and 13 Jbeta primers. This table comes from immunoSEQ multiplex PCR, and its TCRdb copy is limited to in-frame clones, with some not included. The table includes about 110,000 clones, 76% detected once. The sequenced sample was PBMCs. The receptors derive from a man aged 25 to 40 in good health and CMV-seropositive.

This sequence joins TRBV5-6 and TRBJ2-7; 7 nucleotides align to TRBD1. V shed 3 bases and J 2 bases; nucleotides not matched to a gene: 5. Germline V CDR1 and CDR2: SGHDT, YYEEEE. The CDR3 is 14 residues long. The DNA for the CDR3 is TGTGCCAGCAGCTCGACAGGGACCCCCTACGAGCAGTACTTC. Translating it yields CASSSTGTPYEQYF.

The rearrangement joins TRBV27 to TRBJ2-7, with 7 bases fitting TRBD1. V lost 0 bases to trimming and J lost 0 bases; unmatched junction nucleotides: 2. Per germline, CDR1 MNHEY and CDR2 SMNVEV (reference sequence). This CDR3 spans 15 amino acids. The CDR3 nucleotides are TGTGCCAGCAGTTTATCGACAGGGAGCTCCTACGAGCAGTACTTC. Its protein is CASSLSTGSSYEQYF.

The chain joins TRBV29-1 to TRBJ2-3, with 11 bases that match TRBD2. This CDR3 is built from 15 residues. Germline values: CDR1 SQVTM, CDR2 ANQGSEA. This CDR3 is CPEGLAGGHTDTQYF. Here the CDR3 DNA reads TGCCCCGAGGGGCTAGCGGGGGGACACACAGATACGCAGTATTTT.

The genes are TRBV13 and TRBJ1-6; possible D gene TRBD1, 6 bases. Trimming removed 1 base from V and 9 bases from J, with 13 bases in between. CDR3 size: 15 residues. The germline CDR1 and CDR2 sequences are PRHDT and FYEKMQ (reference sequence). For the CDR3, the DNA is TGTGCCAGCAGCTTAGAAGGGGCCAGGGGTTCACCCCTCCACTTT. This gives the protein CASSLEGARGSPLHF.

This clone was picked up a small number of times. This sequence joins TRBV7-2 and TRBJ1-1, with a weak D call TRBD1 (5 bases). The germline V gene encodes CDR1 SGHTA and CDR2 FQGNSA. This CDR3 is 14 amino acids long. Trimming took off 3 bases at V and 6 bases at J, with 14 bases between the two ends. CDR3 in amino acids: CASSFGGIWAEAFF. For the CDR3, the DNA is TGTGCCAGCAGCTTTGGGGGGATTTGGGCTGAAGCTTTCTTT.

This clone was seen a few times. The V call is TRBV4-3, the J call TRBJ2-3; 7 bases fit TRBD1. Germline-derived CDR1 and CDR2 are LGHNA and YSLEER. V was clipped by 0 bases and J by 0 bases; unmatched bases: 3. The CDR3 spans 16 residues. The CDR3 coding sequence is TGCGCCAGCAGCCAAGAAGGACAGGACAGCACAGATACGCAGTATTTT. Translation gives CASSQEGQDSTDTQYF.